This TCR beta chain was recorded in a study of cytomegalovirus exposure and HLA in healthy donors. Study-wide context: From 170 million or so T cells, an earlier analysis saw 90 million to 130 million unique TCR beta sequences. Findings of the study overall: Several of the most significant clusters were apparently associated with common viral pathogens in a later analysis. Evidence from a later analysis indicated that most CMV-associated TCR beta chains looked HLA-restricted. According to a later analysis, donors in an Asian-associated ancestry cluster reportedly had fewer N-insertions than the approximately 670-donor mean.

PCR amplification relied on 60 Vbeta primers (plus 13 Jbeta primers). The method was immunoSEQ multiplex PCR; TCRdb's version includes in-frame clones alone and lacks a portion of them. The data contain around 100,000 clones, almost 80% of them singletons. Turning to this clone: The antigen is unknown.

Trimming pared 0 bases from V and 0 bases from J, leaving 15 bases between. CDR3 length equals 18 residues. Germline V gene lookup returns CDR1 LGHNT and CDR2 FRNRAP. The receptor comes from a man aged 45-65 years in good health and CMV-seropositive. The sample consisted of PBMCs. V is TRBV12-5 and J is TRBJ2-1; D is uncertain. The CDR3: CASGLVSHGYCSYNEQFF. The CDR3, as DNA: TGTGCTAGTGGTTTGGTATCGCACGGGTACTGCTCCTACAATGAGCAGTTCTTC.